These 8 T cell receptor beta chains were all obtained from the same sample, sequenced in a study of graft-versus-host responses after intestinal transplantation. TCRdb's copy holds only in-frame clones and misses some; the assay was immunoSEQ multiplex PCR. The data contain roughly 12,000 clones, around 83% of them seen just once; the ten biggest clones take up roughly 50%. The source was PBMCs, collected approximately 120 days after transplant. The receptors were gathered from a human patient who received an intestinal transplant, so some T cells may come from the graft donor.

This chain uses TRBV18 with TRBJ2-2; D is tentatively TRBD1 or TRBD2 (6 bases each). The CDR3 loop spans 17 amino acids. Trimming took off 3 bases at V and 1 base at J, with 15 bases between the two ends. The germline CDR1 and CDR2 sequences are KGHSH and LQKENI. The CDR3 sequence: CASSPQRGQENTGELFF. The CDR3, as DNA: TGTGCCAGCTCACCCCAACGGGGGCAGGAGAACACCGGGGAGCTGTTTTTT.

Comments on this clone: A far more abundant clone sits one base away, making this likely a read error. V is TRBV9 and J is TRBJ2-7, with D possibly being TRBD1 or TRBD2 (5 bases each). The J call may be wrong; the DNA end is better matched by TRBJ2-1. Germline V gene sequence: CDR1 SGDLS, CDR2 YYNGEE. The CDR3 loop spans 14 amino acids. CDR3: CASSVEGTAYEQFF. CDR3 sequence (DNA): TGTGCCAGCAGCGTAGAAGGGACCGCCTACGAGCAGTTCTTC.

This clone is a singleton in its sample. The genes are TRBV27 and TRBJ1-2; D gene ambiguous. The ends were cut back, 3 bases at V and 4 bases at J, with 12 bases in the middle. The V gene's germline CDR1 is MNHEY and CDR2 SMNVEV (reference sequence). This CDR3 comprises 14 residues. The CDR3 reads CASSFSAGAYGYTF. CDR3 DNA: TGTGCCAGCAGTTTTTCGGCAGGAGCCTATGGCTACACCTTC.

V gene TRBV9 combines with J gene TRBJ1-1; perhaps TRBD1 as D (5 bases). CDR1 is SGDLS and CDR2 is YYNGEE in the germline V gene. Trimming removed 7 bases at V and 5 bases at J, with 15 bases between. CDR3 length: 13 amino acids. In DNA, the CDR3 is TGTGCCAGCCGTCGGGACTTAGATACTGAAGCTTTCTTT. Translated, it gives CASRRDLDTEAFF.

This chain joins TRBV6-5 and TRBJ2-7; D gene ambiguous. V gave up 2 bases and J gave up 2 bases, with 16 bases separating them. The V gene's germline CDR1 is MNHEY and CDR2 SVGAGI. The CDR3 is 16 residues long. The CDR3 protein is CASSYGPGPPTYEQYF. The CDR3 DNA reads as TGTGCCAGCAGTTACGGTCCGGGTCCCCCAACCTACGAGCAGTACTTC.

This sequence joins TRBV25-1 and TRBJ1-2; D is uncertain. CDR1 is MGHDK and CDR2 is SYGVNS in the germline V gene. V shed 0 bases and J shed 5 bases, with 4 bases lying between them. The CDR3 runs 12 residues. CDR3 DNA: TGTGCCAGCAGTGAATACGGTTATGGCTACACCTTC. This gives the protein CASSEYGYGYTF.

Points on this clone: The identical CDR3 is also encoded by other nucleotide sequences in the sample. The genes are TRBV11-3 and TRBJ2-7; D is ambiguous. Germline assignment: CDR1 SGHNT and CDR2 YENEEA. V was clipped by 6 bases and J by 1 base, with 7 bases between them. There are 12 residues in the CDR3. CDR3: CASSLGSYEQYF. CDR3 bases: TGTGCCAGCAGTTTGGGGTCCTACGAGCAGTACTTC.

This clone came up once. This sequence joins TRBV27 and TRBJ1-2, with a weak D call TRBD1 (5 bases). Germline V lookup: CDR1 MNHEY, CDR2 SMNVEV (reference sequence). This CDR3 has 14 residues. V was trimmed by 2 bases and J by 4 bases, leaving 11 bases between them. In DNA form, the CDR3 reads TGTGCCAGCAGTTTAAGGATAGGGGCCTATGGCTACACCTTC. Residues: CASSLRIGAYGYTF.